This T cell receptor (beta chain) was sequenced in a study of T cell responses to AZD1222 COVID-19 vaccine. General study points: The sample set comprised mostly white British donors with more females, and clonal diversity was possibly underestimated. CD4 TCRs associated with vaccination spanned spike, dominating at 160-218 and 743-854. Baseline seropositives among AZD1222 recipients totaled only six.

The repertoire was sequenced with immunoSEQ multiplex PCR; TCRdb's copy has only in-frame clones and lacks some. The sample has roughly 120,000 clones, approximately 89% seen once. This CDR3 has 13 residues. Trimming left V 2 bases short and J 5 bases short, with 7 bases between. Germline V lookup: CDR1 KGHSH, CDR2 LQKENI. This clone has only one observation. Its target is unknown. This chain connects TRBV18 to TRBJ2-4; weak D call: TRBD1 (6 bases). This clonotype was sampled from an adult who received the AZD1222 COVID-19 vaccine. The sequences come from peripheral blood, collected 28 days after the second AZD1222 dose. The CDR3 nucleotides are TGTGCCAGCTCACCAGGGGGCGAAAACATTCAGTACTTC. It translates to CASSPGGENIQYF.